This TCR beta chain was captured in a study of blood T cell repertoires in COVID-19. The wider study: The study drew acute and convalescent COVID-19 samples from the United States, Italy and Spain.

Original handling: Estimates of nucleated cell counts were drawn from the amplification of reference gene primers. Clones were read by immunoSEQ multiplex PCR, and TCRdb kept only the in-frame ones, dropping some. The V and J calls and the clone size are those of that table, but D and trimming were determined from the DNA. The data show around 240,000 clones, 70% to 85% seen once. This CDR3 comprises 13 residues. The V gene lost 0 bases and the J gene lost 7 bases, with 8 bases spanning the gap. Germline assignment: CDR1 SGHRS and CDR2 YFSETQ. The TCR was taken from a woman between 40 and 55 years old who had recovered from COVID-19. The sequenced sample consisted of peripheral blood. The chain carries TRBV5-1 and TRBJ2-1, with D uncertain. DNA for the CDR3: TGCGCCAGCAGCTTGGGACAAGATAATGAGCAGTTCTTC. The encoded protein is CASSLGQDNEQFF.